This T cell receptor (beta chain) derives from a study of TIL therapy for anti-PD-1-resistant metastatic lung cancer (dated by TCRdb to the early 2020s). For the wider study: Before any PD-1/PD-L1 blockade was given, tumors were harvested, nivolumab was then administered, and patients who progressed went on to receive lymphodepletion, an infusion of expanded TIL, and IL-2. Enrolled patients had a median age of around 58 years (range 38-75) and a median tumor PD-L1 proportion score of less than 7%. Most of the cohort had lung adenocarcinoma, a handful of tumors were EGFR-mutant and two were ALK-rearranged, and half of the patients were current or former smokers. Across the cohort, whole-exome sequencing showed a median non-synonymous tumor mutation burden of under 1.8 mutations per megabase. T cell receptor beta sequencing of tumor and peripheral blood served to follow clonotypes across the tumor, the expanded TIL product, and serial blood samples. General findings and caveats noted by the study authors: The study protocol defined all tumor marker inferences as exploratory. Generalizability was limited because the cohort was highly selected, with more treatment-naive, never-smoker and oncogene-addicted patients included than is typical. Clonotypes from the infused TIL partially replaced the baseline peripheral repertoire and then declined over months, and persistence showed no apparent association with response.

The immunoSEQ v3 hsTCRB kit was used to amplify TCR beta CDR3 regions from genomic DNA through bias-controlled multiplex PCR. An Illumina NextSeq 500 was used to sequence the TCR libraries, reaching some 2 million read pairs at survey level or roughly 4.5-6 million at deep level. On the study's bioinformatics: V, D and J genes were assigned, non-productive sequences were removed, and clonality was reported by immunoSEQ Analyzer software. Repertoires were compared using productive Simpson clonality and Morisita overlap index of productive TRB rearrangements between infused TIL and blood. The absolute count of a clonotype in blood was estimated by multiplying the lymphocyte count by the CD3+ fraction and by the productive frequency of the clone. TCRdb limited this immuneACCESS table to in-frame rearrangements with V and J called. A share of clones is missing; checked studies link under half to unresolved V genes, and the rest is unexplained. That table furnishes V, J and clone size, whereas the DNA furnished D and trimming. The sample data list tens of thousands of clones, and around nine tenths of these were observed just once. The top ten clones comprise 2% to 3% of the sample.

As for this clone: This clone's antigen is unknown. Base qualities were left out, and no much larger clone turns up one base away.

Sample time point, as interpreted from the label and publication: pre-treatment sample, taken before nivolumab and TIL therapy. Adults with stage 4 NSCLC were enrolled in a dual-center phase I trial from 2017 to early 2020. The samples were drawn from an open-label, single-arm phase I trial testing tumor-infiltrating lymphocyte therapy combined with nivolumab in advanced non-small cell lung cancer. Blood mononuclear cells from EDTA tubes were separated on a Ficoll gradient and snap-frozen as pellets, and DNA was extracted from the cells using a Qiagen mini-prep kit. The germline V gene sets CDR1 to LGHNA and CDR2 to YNFKEQ. V is clipped by 1 base and J by 2 bases, and the sequence between their germline boundaries is 7 bases long. There are 14 amino acids in the CDR3, from cysteine to phenylalanine inclusive. Only the CDR3 portion is preserved as DNA: 42 bases, with reading frame beginning at the first base.

The clonotype comes from a person between 30 and 80 years old with non-small cell lung cancer. In this chain, TRBV4-2 is recombined with TRBJ2-3, with the D gene too uncertain to name. The starting material was blood, obtained at baseline. The CDR3 here reads CASSQVVHTDTQYF. Read as DNA, the sequence is TGTGCCAGCAGCCAAGTTGTCCACACAGATACGCAGTATTTT.